The entry below gives a single T cell receptor (beta chain) sequence along with its context. Its antigen is undetermined. V shed 5 bases and J shed 3 bases, with 10 bases lying between them. This CDR3 has 14 amino acids. The germline V gene encodes CDR1 SEHNR and CDR2 FQNEAQ (reference sequence). The authors reverse transcribed all of the isolated RNA, so sequencing captured expressed TCRB transcripts. Sequenced by immunoSEQ multiplex PCR; TCRdb stores in-frame clones only, minus some. The data contain about 700,000 clones, 13% of them singletons. These data originate in a study of beta chain features in type 1 diabetes. Only one heparinised blood draw was taken per donor, and its volume averaged about 120 mL. Every sorted population was more than 95% pure. Notes on the study in general: Patients with type 1 diabetes carried fewer insertions and had more deletions at their VDJ junctions. Among all four CD4+ subsets, Type 1 diabetes patients had TCRB CDR3s that were moderately but significantly shorter. Patients' naive, central memory and Treg TCRB repertoires seemed closer to one another than those of healthy donors.

The TCR comes from a man between 18 and 35 years old with type 1 diabetes. Specimen: naive CD4+ T cells from blood. The V and J genes are TRBV7-9 and TRBJ1-4; D remains unclear. The CDR3: CASSRSGSNEKLFF. The CDR3 DNA is TGTGCCAGCAGCCGCAGTGGCTCTAATGAAAAACTGTTTTTT. Full variable domain (rest looked up from reference TRBV7-9 and TRBJ1-4): DTGVSQNPRHKITKRGQNVTFRCDPISEHNRLYWYRQTLGQGPEFLTYFQNEAQLEKSRLLSDRFSAERPKGSFSTLEIQRTEQGDSAMYLCASSRSGSNEKLFFGSGTQLSVL.